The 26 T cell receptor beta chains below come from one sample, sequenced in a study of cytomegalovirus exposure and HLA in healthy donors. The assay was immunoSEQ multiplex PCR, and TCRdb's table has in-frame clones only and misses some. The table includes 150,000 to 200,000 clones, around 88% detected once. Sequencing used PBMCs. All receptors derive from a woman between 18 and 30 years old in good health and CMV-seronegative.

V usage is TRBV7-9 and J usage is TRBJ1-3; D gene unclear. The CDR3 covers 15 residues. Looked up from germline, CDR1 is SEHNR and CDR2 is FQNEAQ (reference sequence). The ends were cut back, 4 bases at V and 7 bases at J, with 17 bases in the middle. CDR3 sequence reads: CASSSQAGVRNTIYF. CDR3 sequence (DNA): TGTGCCAGCAGCTCCCAGGCGGGAGTTAGGAACACCATATATTTT.

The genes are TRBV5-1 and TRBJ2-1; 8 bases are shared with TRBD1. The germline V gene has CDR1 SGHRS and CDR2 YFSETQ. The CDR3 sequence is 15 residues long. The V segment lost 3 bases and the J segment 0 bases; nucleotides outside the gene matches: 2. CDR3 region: CASSWDRSSYNEQFF. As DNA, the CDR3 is TGCGCCAGCAGCTGGGACAGGAGCTCCTACAATGAGCAGTTCTTC.

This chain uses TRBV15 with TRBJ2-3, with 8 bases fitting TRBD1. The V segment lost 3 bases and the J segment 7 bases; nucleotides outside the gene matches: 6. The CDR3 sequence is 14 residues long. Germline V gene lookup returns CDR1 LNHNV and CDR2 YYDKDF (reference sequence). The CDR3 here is CATSRDRVSYTQYF. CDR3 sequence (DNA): TGTGCCACCAGCAGGGACAGGGTTTCATATACGCAGTATTTT.

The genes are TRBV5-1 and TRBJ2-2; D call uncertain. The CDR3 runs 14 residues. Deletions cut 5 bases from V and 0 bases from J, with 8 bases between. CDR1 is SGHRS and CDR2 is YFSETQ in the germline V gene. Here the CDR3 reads CASRMTANTGELFF. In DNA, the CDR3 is TGCGCCAGCAGGATGACTGCGAACACCGGGGAGCTGTTTTTT.

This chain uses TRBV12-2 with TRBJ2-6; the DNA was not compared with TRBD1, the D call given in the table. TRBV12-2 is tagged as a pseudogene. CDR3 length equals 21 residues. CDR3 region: CASRFRGTGVWAFSGANVLTF. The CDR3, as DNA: TGTGCAAGTCGCTTTCGCGGGACAGGGGTGTGGGCTTTCTCTGGGGCCAACGTCCTGACTTTC.

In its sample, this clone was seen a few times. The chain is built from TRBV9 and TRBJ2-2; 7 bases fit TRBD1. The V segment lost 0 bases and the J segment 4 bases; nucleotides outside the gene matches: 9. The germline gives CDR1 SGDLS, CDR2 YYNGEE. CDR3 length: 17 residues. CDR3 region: CASSVAPDRRRTGELFF. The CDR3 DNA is TGTGCCAGCAGCGTAGCTCCGGACAGGCGACGCACCGGGGAGCTGTTTTTT.

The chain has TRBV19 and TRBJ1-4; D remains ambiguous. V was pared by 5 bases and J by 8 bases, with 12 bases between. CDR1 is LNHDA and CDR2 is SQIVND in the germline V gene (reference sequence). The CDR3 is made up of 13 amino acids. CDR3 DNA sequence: TGTGCCAGTAGTCTCGTCGGTTTGGAAAAACTGTTTTTT. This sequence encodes CASSLVGLEKLFF.

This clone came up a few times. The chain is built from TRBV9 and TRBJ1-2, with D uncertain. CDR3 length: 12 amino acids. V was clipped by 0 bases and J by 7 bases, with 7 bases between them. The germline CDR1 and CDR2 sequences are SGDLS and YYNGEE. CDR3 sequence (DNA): TGTGCCAGCAGCGTAGACAGACGTGGCTACACCTTC. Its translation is CASSVDRRGYTF.

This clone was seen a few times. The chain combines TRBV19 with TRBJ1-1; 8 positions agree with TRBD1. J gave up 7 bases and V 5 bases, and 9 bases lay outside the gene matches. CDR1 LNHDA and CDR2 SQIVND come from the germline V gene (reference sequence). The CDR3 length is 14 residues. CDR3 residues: CASSARQGSIEAFF. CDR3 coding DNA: TGTGCCAGTAGTGCCCGACAGGGGTCGATTGAAGCTTTCTTT.

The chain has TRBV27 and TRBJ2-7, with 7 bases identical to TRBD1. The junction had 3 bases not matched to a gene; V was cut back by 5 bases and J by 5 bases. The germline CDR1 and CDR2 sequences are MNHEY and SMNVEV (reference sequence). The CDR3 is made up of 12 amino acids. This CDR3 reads CASSPQGNEQYF. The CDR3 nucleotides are TGTGCCAGCAGTCCACAGGGGAACGAGCAGTACTTC.

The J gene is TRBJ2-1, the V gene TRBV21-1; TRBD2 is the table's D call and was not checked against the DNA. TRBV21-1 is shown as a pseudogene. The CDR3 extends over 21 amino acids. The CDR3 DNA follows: TGTGCCAGCAGCACCTACGGAAATGGGGCTAGCGGGGAACGGGGCTACAATGAGCAGTTCTTC. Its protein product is CASSTYGNGASGERGYNEQFF.

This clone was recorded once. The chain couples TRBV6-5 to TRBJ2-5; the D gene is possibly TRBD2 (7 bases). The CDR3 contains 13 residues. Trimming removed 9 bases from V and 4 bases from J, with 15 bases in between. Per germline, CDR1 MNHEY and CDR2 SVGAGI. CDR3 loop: CASTQAGAETQYF. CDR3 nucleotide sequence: TGTGCCAGTACCCAGGCGGGGGCAGAGACCCAGTACTTC.

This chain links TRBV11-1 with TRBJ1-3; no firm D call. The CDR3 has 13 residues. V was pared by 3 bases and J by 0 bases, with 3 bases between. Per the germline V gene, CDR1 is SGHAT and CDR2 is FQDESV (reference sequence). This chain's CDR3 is CASSFNSGNTIYF. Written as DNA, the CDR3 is TGTGCCAGCAGCTTTAACTCTGGAAACACCATATATTTT. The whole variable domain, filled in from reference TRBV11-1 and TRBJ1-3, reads EAEVAQSPRYKITEKSQAVAFWCDPISGHATLYWYRQILGQGPELLVQFQDESVVDDSQLPKDRFSAERLKGVDSTLKIQPAELGDSAMYLCASSFNSGNTIYFGEGSWLTVV.

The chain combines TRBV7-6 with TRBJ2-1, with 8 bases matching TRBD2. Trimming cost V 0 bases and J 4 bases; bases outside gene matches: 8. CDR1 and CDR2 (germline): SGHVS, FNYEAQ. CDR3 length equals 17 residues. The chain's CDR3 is CASSLAGAGGIYNEQFF. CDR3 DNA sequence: TGTGCCAGCAGCTTAGCTGGGGCGGGGGGAATATACAATGAGCAGTTCTTC.

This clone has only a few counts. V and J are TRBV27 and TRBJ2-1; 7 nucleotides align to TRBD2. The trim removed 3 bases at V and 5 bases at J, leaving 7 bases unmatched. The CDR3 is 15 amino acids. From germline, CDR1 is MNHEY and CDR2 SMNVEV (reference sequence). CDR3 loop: CASSFRSTSNNEQFF. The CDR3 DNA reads TGTGCCAGCAGTTTCCGATCGACTAGCAACAATGAGCAGTTCTTC.

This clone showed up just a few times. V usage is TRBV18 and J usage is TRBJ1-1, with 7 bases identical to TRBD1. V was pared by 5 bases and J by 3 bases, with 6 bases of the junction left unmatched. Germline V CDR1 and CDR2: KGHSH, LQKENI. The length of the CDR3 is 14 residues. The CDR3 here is CASSSDRMYTEAFF. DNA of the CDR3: TGTGCCAGCTCATCGGACAGGATGTACACTGAAGCTTTCTTT.

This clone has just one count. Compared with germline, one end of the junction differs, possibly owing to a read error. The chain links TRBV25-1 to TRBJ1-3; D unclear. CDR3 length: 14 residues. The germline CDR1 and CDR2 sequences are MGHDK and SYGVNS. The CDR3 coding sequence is TGTGCCAGCAGTGAATTGGATTCCCGGGGAGTCATACATTTT. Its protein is CASSELDSRGVIHF. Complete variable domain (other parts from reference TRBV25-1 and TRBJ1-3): EADIYQTPRYLVIGTGKKITLECSQTMGHDKMYWYQQDPGMELHLIHYSYGVNSTEKGDLSSESTVSRIRTEHFPLTLESARPSHTSQYLCASSELDSRGVIHFGEGSWLTVV.

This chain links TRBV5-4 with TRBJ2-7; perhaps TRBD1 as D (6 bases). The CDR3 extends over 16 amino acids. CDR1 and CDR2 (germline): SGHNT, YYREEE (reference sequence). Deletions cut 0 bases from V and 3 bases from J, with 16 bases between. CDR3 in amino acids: CASSLGWDTSLYEQYF. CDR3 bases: TGTGCCAGCAGCTTGGGTTGGGACACCAGCCTCTACGAGCAGTACTTC.

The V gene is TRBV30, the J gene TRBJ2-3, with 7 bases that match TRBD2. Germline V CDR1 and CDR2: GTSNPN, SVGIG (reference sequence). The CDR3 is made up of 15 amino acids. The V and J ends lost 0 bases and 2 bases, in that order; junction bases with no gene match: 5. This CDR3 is CAWSVPAGTTDTQYF. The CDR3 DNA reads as TGTGCCTGGAGTGTACCAGCGGGAACCACAGATACGCAGTATTTT. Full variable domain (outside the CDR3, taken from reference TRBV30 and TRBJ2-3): SQTIHQWPATLVQPVGSPLSLECTVEGTSNPNLYWYRQAAGRGLQLLFYSVGIGQISSEVPQNLSASRPQDRQFILSSKKLLLSDSGFYLCAWSVPAGTTDTQYFGPGTRLTVL.

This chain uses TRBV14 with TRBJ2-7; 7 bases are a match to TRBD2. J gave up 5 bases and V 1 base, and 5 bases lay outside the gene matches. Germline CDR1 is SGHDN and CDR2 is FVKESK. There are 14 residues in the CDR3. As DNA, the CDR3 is TGTGCCAGCAGCCAAGGCTGGGGAGGGAACGAGCAGTACTTC. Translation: CASSQGWGGNEQYF.

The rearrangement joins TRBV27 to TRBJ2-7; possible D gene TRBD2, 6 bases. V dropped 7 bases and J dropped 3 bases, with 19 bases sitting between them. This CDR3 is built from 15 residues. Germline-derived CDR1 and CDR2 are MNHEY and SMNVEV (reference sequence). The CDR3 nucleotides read TGTGCCAGCACCCCCGAGCTAGTGACTAGCTACGAGCAGTACTTC. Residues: CASTPELVTSYEQYF.

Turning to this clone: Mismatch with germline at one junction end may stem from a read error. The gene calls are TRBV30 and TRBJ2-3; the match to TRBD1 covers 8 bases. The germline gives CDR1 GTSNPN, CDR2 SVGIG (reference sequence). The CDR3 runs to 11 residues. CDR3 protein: CAWSSTDRENF. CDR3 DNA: TGTGCCTGGAGCTCAACGGACAGGGAGAATTTT.

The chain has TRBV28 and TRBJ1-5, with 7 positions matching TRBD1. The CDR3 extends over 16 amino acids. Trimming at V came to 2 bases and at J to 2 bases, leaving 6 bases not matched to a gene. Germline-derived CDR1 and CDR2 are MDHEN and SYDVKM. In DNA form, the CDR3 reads TGTGCCAGCAGTTTAATCAGGGGGGCTGGCAATCAGCCCCAGCATTTT. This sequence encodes CASSLIRGAGNQPQHF. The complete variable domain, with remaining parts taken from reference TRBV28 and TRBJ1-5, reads DVKVTQSSRYLVKRTGEKVFLECVQDMDHENMFWYRQDPGLGLRLIYFSYDVKMKEKGDIPEGYSVSREKKERFSLILESASTNQTSMYLCASSLIRGAGNQPQHFGDGTRLSIL.

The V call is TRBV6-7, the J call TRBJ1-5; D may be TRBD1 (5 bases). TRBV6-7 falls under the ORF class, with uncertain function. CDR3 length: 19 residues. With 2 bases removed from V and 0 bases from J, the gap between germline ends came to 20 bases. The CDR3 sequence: CASSYHIAQQVYSNQPQHF. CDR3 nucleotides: TGTGCCAGCAGTTACCATATCGCCCAACAGGTTTATAGCAATCAGCCCCAGCATTTT.

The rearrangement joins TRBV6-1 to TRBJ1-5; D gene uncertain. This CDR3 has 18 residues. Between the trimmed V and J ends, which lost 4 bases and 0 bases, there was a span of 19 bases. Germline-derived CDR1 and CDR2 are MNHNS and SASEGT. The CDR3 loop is CASSAYGGREGSNQPQHF. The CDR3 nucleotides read TGTGCCAGCAGTGCCTACGGCGGTCGAGAAGGTAGCAATCAGCCCCAGCATTTT.

CDR3 sequence: CAWSVPQGNYGYTF. CDR3 bases: TGTGCCTGGAGTGTCCCACAGGGTAACTATGGCTACACCTTC. The chain couples TRBV30 to TRBJ1-2; a weak D match, TRBD1 (6 bases). Per germline, CDR1 GTSNPN and CDR2 SVGIG (reference sequence). The CDR3 consists of 14 residues. Trimming pared 0 bases from V and 1 base from J, leaving 9 bases between.